Presented here are 6 T cell receptor beta chains from one specimen sequenced in a study of T cell clonality in common variable immunodeficiency. Study-wide results and caveats: Common variable immunodeficiency TCR beta sequences reportedly had fewer deletions and N-nucleotide insertions.

No antigens are known for them. Repertoires were generated with immunoSEQ multiplex PCR, while TCRdb's copy carries only in-frame clones and drops some. The sample yields about 35,000 clones, without any singletons. Sequencing was done on a sample of peripheral blood mononuclear cells. The receptors derive from a human donor with common variable immunodeficiency.

This clone showed up many times. The CDR3 is cut off 3 residues early in the read; its end comes from the germline J gene. The rearrangement joins TRBV2 to TRBJ1-1, with 7 bases that match TRBD1. The CDR3 spans 14 residues. The germline V gene has CDR1 SNHLY and CDR2 FYNNEI. The V and J ends lost 8 bases and 0 bases, in that order; junction bases with no gene match: 6. Partial CDR3 DNA: TGTGCCAGCGAAGACAGGGAATTGAACACTGAA. This sequence encodes CASEDRELNTE. The CDR3 in full is CASEDRELNTEAFF.

This clone was found many times. The read comes to an end 3 residues before the CDR3 does, leaving the germline J gene to fill in the end. The chain joins TRBV19 to TRBJ1-1; D gene unclear. This CDR3 comprises 14 residues. V was pared by 7 bases and J by 3 bases, with 15 bases between. Germline V gene lookup returns CDR1 LNHDA and CDR2 SQIVND (reference sequence). Partial CDR3 DNA: TGTGCCAGTACGAAAATGGCTCAGGACACTGAA. Amino acids: CASTKMAQDTE. The whole CDR3 protein reads CASTKMAQDTEAFF.

As concerns this clone: The missing CDR3 end, 3 residues past where the read stops, is filled in from the germline J gene. The rearrangement joins TRBV20-1 to TRBJ2-3; D gene uncertain. Germline values: CDR1 DFQATT, CDR2 SNEGSKA (reference sequence). Trimming took 6 bases from V and 5 from J, leaving 9 bases between them. The CDR3 is 11 amino acids. The sequenced part of the CDR3 DNA is TGCAGTGCGTACTCACGAGATACG. Protein: CSAYSRDT. The CDR3 in full is CSAYSRDTQYF.

Many counts were recorded for this clone. Partial CDR3 DNA: TGCAGCGCAGGGACAGGGCAAGAGACC. Its translation: CSAGTGQET. The entire CDR3 protein reads CSAGTGQETQYF. The chain has TRBV29-1 and TRBJ2-5; 9 bases align to TRBD1. Read coverage stops 3 residues before the CDR3 terminus; the germline J gene supplies the remainder. Germline CDR1 reads SQVTM; CDR2 reads ANQGSEA. Trimming cost V 7 bases and J 2 bases; bases outside gene matches: 2. CDR3 length: 12 residues.

This clone was found a few times. The sequence runs out 3 residues before the end of the CDR3; the remainder is reconstructed from the germline J gene. The gene calls are TRBV30 and TRBJ1-1; TRBD1 might be the D (6 bases). The CDR3 runs 11 residues. CDR1 and CDR2 (germline): GTSNPN, SVGIG (reference sequence). The CDR3 here is CAWSLGTEAFF. CDR3 DNA (partial): TGTGCCTGGAGTCTTGGGACAGAA.

This clone was detected only a few times. Read sequence stops 3 residues before the CDR3 end, and the germline J gene provides the missing end. This sequence joins TRBV7-9 and TRBJ1-2; D perhaps matches TRBD1 (6 bases). The V gene lost 2 bases and the J gene lost 6 bases, with 10 bases spanning the gap. This CDR3 is 13 amino acids long. Looked up from germline, CDR1 is SEHNR and CDR2 is FQNEAQ (reference sequence). The sequenced part of the CDR3 DNA is TGTGCCAGCAGCTTAACAGGGAAAGATGGC. Protein product: CASSLTGKDG. The entire CDR3 is CASSLTGKDGYTF.